The sequence of this T cell receptor (beta chain) was determined in a study of blood T cell repertoires in COVID-19. The authors' processing: Cell counts per sample came from amplifying reference gene primers. Profiled with immunoSEQ multiplex PCR; TCRdb holds only in-frame clones, not every one. V and J calls and clone size come straight from that table; D and trimming were deduced from the DNA. The repertoire includes about 140,000 clones, approximately 84% of them detected once, and less than 9.5% sits in the top ten. The sequence was collected from a human donor in a cohort sampled during active COVID-19. The sequenced sample consisted of peripheral blood.

CDR3 bases: TGTGCCAGCAGTTCGATAGACAGTGGAGCTTGGTACACCTTC. The encoded protein is CASSSIDSGAWYTF. This chain uses TRBV28 with TRBJ1-2; D might be TRBD1 (5 bases). V lost 4 bases to trimming and J lost 11 bases, with 20 bases between them. Germline-derived CDR1 and CDR2 are MDHEN and SYDVKM. This CDR3 has 14 residues.